This TCR beta chain originates from a study of regulatory T cells in long-lasting Graves disease. Background on the study: Freshly diagnosed Graves' patients had used antithyroid drugs for under 3 months.

Study findings and constraints: Persistent Graves' patients had lower TCR diversity than newly diagnosed ones.

The germline V gene has CDR1 MNHNS and CDR2 SASEGT. Deletions cut 6 bases from V and 6 bases from J, with 21 bases between. The CDR3 has 16 amino acids. The sample's time point: newly diagnosed GD, antithyroid drugs for less than 3 months. PBMCs were the source of the RNA used for TCR sequencing. This clonotype was seen more than once but under ten times. Its antigen is undetermined. In building TCR beta libraries, iRepertoire HTBI primers were used together with Arm-PCR of CDR3 regions. TCRdb re-derived calls from the multiplex PCR reads in MiXCR, one entry per CDR3 protein. This sample has about 420,000 distinct CDR3 sequences, with over 15% found just once. These same data were also listed under a study on T cells in Graves' hyperthyroidism and ophthalmopathy. That work states: Most clonotypes that expanded in the thyroid above 0.001 also showed up in blood.

This clonotype was sampled from a woman aged 18-30 years with Graves disease. The sequenced sample was peripheral blood mononuclear cells (PBMCs), obtained at new diagnosis, from a patient treated with antithyroid drugs. This chain links TRBV6-1 with TRBJ2-1, with D unresolved. CDR3 bases: TGTGCCAGCAGCCCCGGTATTTTGCGGAGAGTCAATGAGCAGTTCTTC. It translates to CASSPGILRRVNEQFF.